Each of the 30 T cell receptor beta chains below was sequenced from the same sample in a study of cytomegalovirus exposure and HLA in healthy donors. PCR amplification relied on 60 Vbeta primers (plus 13 Jbeta primers). Here immunoSEQ multiplex PCR was the method, and the copy in TCRdb shows in-frame clones only, minus some. This repertoire shows roughly 90,000 clones, 80% found once; its top ten account for approximately 2%. Sequences were obtained from PBMCs. These receptors originate from a man between 18 and 29 years old in good health and CMV-seronegative.

This chain joins TRBV5-1 and TRBJ2-3, with D tentatively TRBD2 (6 bases). V lost 6 bases and J 4 bases, leaving 15 bases between the germline ends. CDR1 is SGHRS, CDR2 YFSETQ, per germline. CDR3 length equals 14 residues. CDR3 loop: CASTPIRGSDTQYF. The CDR3 nucleotides read TGCGCCAGCACCCCAATACGGGGGTCAGATACGCAGTATTTT.

This clone has only a few counts. V and J are TRBV5-6 and TRBJ2-2; a weak D match, TRBD1 (6 bases). Deletions cut 4 bases from V and 1 base from J, with 17 bases between. CDR3 length: 17 residues. Germline loops: CDR1 SGHDT, CDR2 YYEEEE. This CDR3 reads CASSALQKGVNTGELFF. The DNA for the CDR3 is TGTGCCAGCAGCGCCTTACAGAAGGGGGTGAACACCGGGGAGCTGTTTTTT. Full variable domain (outside the CDR3, taken from reference TRBV5-6 and TRBJ2-2): DAGVTQSPTHLIKTRGQQVTLRCSPKSGHDTVSWYQQALGQGPQFIFQYYEEEERQRGNFPDRFSGHQFPNYSSELNVNALLLGDSALYLCASSALQKGVNTGELFFGEGSRLTVL.

V gene TRBV5-5 combines with J gene TRBJ1-4, with D perhaps TRBD1 (6 bases). V shed 4 bases and J shed 8 bases, with 18 bases lying between them. The CDR3 length is 15 residues. CDR1 SGHKS and CDR2 YYEKEE come from the germline V gene (reference sequence). CDR3 sequence (DNA): TGTGCCAGCAGCGCCACCAGGGGACGGAGAGAAAAACTGTTTTTT. Translating gives CASSATRGRREKLFF. The full variable domain, completed using reference TRBV5-5 and TRBJ1-4, is DAGVTQSPTHLIKTRGQQVTLRCSPISGHKSVSWYQQVLGQGPQFIFQYYEKEERGRGNFPDRFSARQFPNYSSELNVNALLLGDSALYLCASSATRGRREKLFFGSGTQLSVL.

The chain combines TRBV19 with TRBJ2-3; TRBD1 matches 9 bases. The CDR3 is 16 residues long. With 6 bases clipped from V and 2 bases from J, the junction kept 9 bases outside the gene matches. The V gene's germline CDR1 is LNHDA and CDR2 SQIVND (reference sequence). The CDR3, as DNA: TGTGCCAGTAGCCGAAGGACAGGGGCCACCACAGATACGCAGTATTTT. It translates to CASSRRTGATTDTQYF.

Here the CDR3 reads CASSDGRGTIYF. DNA of the CDR3: TGTGCCAGCAGTGATGGTAGGGGAACCATATATTTT. V gene TRBV2 combines with J gene TRBJ1-3, with D perhaps TRBD1 (5 bases). Germline CDR1 and CDR2: SNHLY and FYNNEI. The CDR3 consists of 12 residues. Trimming removed 3 bases at V and 10 bases at J, with 10 bases between.

This rearrangement joins TRBV11-2 to TRBJ1-3; 7 positions agree with TRBD1. The V gene's germline CDR1 is SGHAT and CDR2 FQNNGV. V trimming: 0 bases; J trimming: 8 bases; junction bases outside the gene matches: 13. The CDR3 totals 17 residues. The CDR3: CASSLDRATGRIDTIYF. CDR3 sequence (DNA): TGTGCCAGCAGCTTAGATCGGGCGACAGGGCGCATAGACACCATATATTTT. The full variable domain, rest sourced from reference TRBV11-2 and TRBJ1-3, is EAGVAQSPRYKIIEKRQSVAFWCNPISGHATLYWYQQILGQGPKLLIQFQNNGVVDDSQLPKDRFSAERLKGVDSTLKIQPAKLEDSAVYLCASSLDRATGRIDTIYFGEGSWLTVV.

The gene calls are TRBV6-1 and TRBJ1-3; 8 nucleotides line up with TRBD1. Losses at the gene ends were 1 base for V and 8 bases for J; bases not matched to a gene: 16. Germline lookup yields CDR1 MNHNS and CDR2 SASEGT. The CDR3 covers 18 residues. CDR3 coding DNA: TGTGCCAGCAGTGAAGGCTTCGGGGCTGACAGGGGTCCGGACACCATATATTTT. Translated, it gives CASSEGFGADRGPDTIYF.

The rearrangement joins TRBV7-9 to TRBJ1-6; 10 nucleotides line up with TRBD1. Germline CDR1 reads SEHNR; CDR2 reads FQNEAQ (reference sequence). The trim removed 8 bases at V and 9 bases at J, leaving 4 bases unmatched. CDR3 size: 13 residues. CDR3 in amino acids: CASAGTGASPLHF. CDR3 nucleotide sequence: TGTGCCAGCGCCGGGACAGGGGCTTCACCCCTCCACTTT.

V usage is TRBV9 and J usage is TRBJ1-1; 10 bases map to TRBD1. Germline V gene sequence: CDR1 SGDLS, CDR2 YYNGEE. J lost 7 bases, V lost 4 bases, and 7 bases had no gene match. This CDR3 has 14 amino acids. CDR3 nucleotide sequence: TGTGCCAGCAGCTTCGAGGGACAGGGGCTTGAAGCTTTCTTT. Translating it yields CASSFEGQGLEAFF.

The rearrangement uses TRBV4-1 and TRBJ2-5; the D gene is possibly TRBD2 (5 bases). Germline CDR1 MGHRA, CDR2 YSYEKL. The CDR3 runs 14 residues. Trimming left V 4 bases short and J 5 bases short, with 14 bases between. The CDR3 nucleotides read TGCGCCAGCAGCCGGACCGTCGGGGTGGAGACCCAGTACTTC. It codes for CASSRTVGVETQYF.

V usage is TRBV18 and J usage is TRBJ1-1, with 7 bases aligning to TRBD1. Germline CDR1 reads KGHSH; CDR2 reads LQKENI. The CDR3 length is 16 residues. Trimming at V came to 3 bases and at J to 0 bases, leaving 7 bases not matched to a gene. Here the CDR3 reads CASSPQKTGLNTEAFF. CDR3 coding DNA: TGTGCCAGCTCACCTCAGAAGACAGGGCTGAACACTGAAGCTTTCTTT.

The J gene is TRBJ2-3, the V gene TRBV6-5, with D uncertain. Trimming stripped 6 bases from V and 0 bases from J, with 4 bases between. The V gene's germline CDR1 is MNHEY and CDR2 SVGAGI. CDR3 length: 12 amino acids. DNA of the CDR3: TGTGCCAGCAGCCAAAGCACAGATACGCAGTATTTT. Translation: CASSQSTDTQYF.

The rearrangement links TRBV27 to TRBJ2-6; the D gene is possibly TRBD2 (6 bases). The CDR3 runs 14 residues. Trimming took off 6 bases at V and 4 bases at J, with 10 bases between the two ends. CDR1 and CDR2 from the germline V gene are MNHEY and SMNVEV (reference sequence). CDR3 DNA: TGTGCCAGCAGGGGCGGGGCCGGGGCCAACGTCCTGACTTTC. It yields the protein CASRGGAGANVLTF. Full variable domain (outside the CDR3, taken from reference TRBV27 and TRBJ2-6): EAQVTQNPRYLITVTGKKLTVTCSQNMNHEYMSWYRQDPGLGLRQIYYSMNVEVTDKGDVPEGYKVSRKEKRNFPLILESPSPNQTSLYFCASRGGAGANVLTFGAGSRLTVL.

This clone has a handful of counts. The chain joins TRBV19 to TRBJ2-7, with D possibly matching TRBD1 (5 bases). Trimming left V 5 bases short and J 3 bases short, with 5 bases between. The CDR3 is 11 residues long. Germline V lookup: CDR1 LNHDA, CDR2 SQIVND (reference sequence). CDR3 sequence reads: CASSQGYEQYF. The CDR3 bases are TGTGCCAGTAGTCAGGGCTACGAGCAGTACTTC. Filled out from reference TRBV19 and TRBJ2-7, the complete variable domain reads DGGITQSPKYLFRKEGQNVTLSCEQNLNHDAMYWYRQDPGQGLRLIYYSQIVNDFQKGDIAEGYSVSREKKESFPLTVTSAQKNPTAFYLCASSQGYEQYFGPGTRLTVT.

The chain combines TRBV12-5 with TRBJ2-5; TRBD2 might be the D (5 bases). With the DNA end fitting TRBJ2-7 better, the J assignment may be wrong. The CDR3 totals 17 residues. CDR1 LGHNT and CDR2 FRNRAP come from the germline V gene. The CDR3 reads CASGLVPISPGSHEQYF. The CDR3 nucleotides read TGTGCTAGTGGTTTGGTCCCAATTAGCCCGGGAAGCCACGAGCAGTACTTC.

The chain is built from TRBV4-2 and TRBJ1-3; TRBD1 aligns across 9 bases. Germline V lookup: CDR1 LGHNA, CDR2 YNFKEQ. The junction had 12 bases not matched to a gene; V was cut back by 0 bases and J by 0 bases. This CDR3 region has 20 residues. The CDR3 DNA is TGTGCCAGCAGCCAAGATGGGGGGACAGGGTTACTTAGCTCTGGAAACACCATATATTTT. This codes for CASSQDGGTGLLSSGNTIYF.

The chain recombines TRBV19 with TRBJ2-3; TRBD2 agrees at 13 bases. Germline V CDR1 and CDR2: LNHDA, SQIVND (reference sequence). Trimming removed 1 base from V and 4 bases from J; junction bases left unmatched: 8. The CDR3 totals 18 residues. In DNA form, the CDR3 reads TGTGCCAGTAGTATAGCTCCGGGACTAGCGGGGAGCGCAGATACGCAGTATTTT. Residues: CASSIAPGLAGSADTQYF.

The chain links TRBV27 to TRBJ2-7, with TRBD2 matching 8 bases. Germline V lookup: CDR1 MNHEY, CDR2 SMNVEV (reference sequence). The CDR3 has 15 amino acids. Losses at the gene ends were 1 base for V and 3 bases for J; bases not matched to a gene: 5. The CDR3 sequence is CASSLYPGGIYEQYF. CDR3 sequence (DNA): TGTGCCAGCAGTTTATATCCGGGGGGGATCTACGAGCAGTACTTC.

The chain joins TRBV4-1 to TRBJ1-5, with 7 bases matching TRBD1. Germline loops: CDR1 MGHRA, CDR2 YSYEKL. Trimming removed 1 base from V and 7 bases from J; junction bases left unmatched: 7. The CDR3 totals 15 residues. The DNA of the CDR3 is TGCGCCAGCAGCCAAGGGCAACAGGGGTGGCAGCCCCAGCATTTT. Its protein is CASSQGQQGWQPQHF.

The rearrangement joins TRBV18 to TRBJ1-5, with 11 bases lining up with TRBD1. The J segment lost 5 bases and the V segment lost 3 bases, leaving 3 bases of the junction unmatched. CDR3 size: 15 residues. CDR1 and CDR2 (germline): KGHSH, LQKENI. The CDR3 DNA sequence: TGTGCCAGCTCACCGGGGACAGGGGGAGATCAGCCCCAGCATTTT. It yields the protein CASSPGTGGDQPQHF.

V gene TRBV7-6 combines with J gene TRBJ2-3; 8 bases fit TRBD2. Losses at the gene ends were 6 bases for V and 1 base for J; bases not matched to a gene: 12. CDR3 size: 17 residues. CDR1 is SGHVS, CDR2 FNYEAQ, per germline. The CDR3 is CASRPSPSGLRTDTQYF. CDR3 sequence (DNA): TGTGCCAGCAGACCCTCCCCTAGCGGGTTACGCACAGATACGCAGTATTTT. Based on the CDR3 plus reference TRBV7-6 and TRBJ2-3, the full variable domain is GAGVSQSPRYKVTKRGQDVALRCDPISGHVSLYWYRQALGQGPEFLTYFNYEAQQDKSGLPNDRFSAERPEGSISTLTIQRTEQRDSAMYRCASRPSPSGLRTDTQYFGPGTRLTVL.

The rearrangement joins TRBV11-2 to TRBJ2-1; 8 bases agree with TRBD2. The CDR3 consists of 16 residues. Trimming took 0 bases from V and 6 from J; bases not matched to a gene: 7. The germline V gene encodes CDR1 SGHAT and CDR2 FQNNGV. This chain's CDR3 is CASSLDGGAGANEQFF. CDR3 in DNA: TGTGCCAGCAGCTTAGACGGGGGGGCCGGGGCCAATGAGCAGTTCTTC.

J is TRBJ2-4 and V is TRBV6-1; TRBD2 is a possible D gene (5 bases). Trimming removed 4 bases from V and 6 bases from J, with 13 bases in between. The CDR3 loop spans 14 amino acids. Per germline, CDR1 MNHNS and CDR2 SASEGT. The CDR3 nucleotides are TGTGCCAGCAGTGCCCTGGACGGGGTAAACATTCAGTACTTC. This translates into CASSALDGVNIQYF.

This clone was seen only a few times. The V gene is TRBV28, the J gene TRBJ1-1; 9 bases align to TRBD1. In germline, CDR1 is MDHEN, CDR2 SYDVKM. The CDR3 spans 18 residues. J gave up 0 bases and V 0 bases, and 8 bases lay outside the gene matches. The CDR3 DNA reads as TGTGCCAGCAGTTTATGGGCCAGACAGGGGGGAATGAACACTGAAGCTTTCTTT. Residues: CASSLWARQGGMNTEAFF. The entire variable domain, with the rest obtained from reference TRBV28 and TRBJ1-1, is as follows: DVKVTQSSRYLVKRTGEKVFLECVQDMDHENMFWYRQDPGLGLRLIYFSYDVKMKEKGDIPEGYSVSREKKERFSLILESASTNQTSMYLCASSLWARQGGMNTEAFFGQGTRLTVV.

This sequence joins TRBV9 and TRBJ1-3; tentative D call: TRBD1 (6 bases). V lost 3 bases, J lost 0 bases, and 10 bases lay in between. CDR1 SGDLS and CDR2 YYNGEE come from the germline V gene. The length of the CDR3 is 15 residues. The CDR3 DNA follows: TGTGCCAGCAGCGATTCAGGGGTCTCTGGAAACACCATATATTTT. This codes for CASSDSGVSGNTIYF.

The CDR3 nucleotides are TGTGCCAGCAGCCATAGACAGGATCCAGCAGATACGCAGTATTTT. Translating it yields CASSHRQDPADTQYF. V is TRBV14 and J is TRBJ2-3, with TRBD1 as a possible D gene (6 bases). CDR1 and CDR2 (germline): SGHDN, FVKESK. There are 15 residues in the CDR3. Trimming shortened V by 3 bases and J by 4 bases, and 14 bases separated the two germline ends.

This chain connects TRBV19 to TRBJ2-3, with D possibly matching TRBD2 (7 bases). The CDR3 is 15 amino acids. Germline CDR1 and CDR2: LNHDA and SQIVND (reference sequence). V lost 1 base to trimming and J lost 2 bases, with 10 bases between them. CDR3 residues: CASSIGGGHTDTQYF. CDR3 nucleotide sequence: TGTGCCAGTAGTATAGGCGGGGGCCACACAGATACGCAGTATTTT.

V is TRBV19 and J is TRBJ1-5; D unclear. In germline, CDR1 is LNHDA, CDR2 SQIVND (reference sequence). The CDR3 runs 14 residues. Trimming took off 4 bases at V and 7 bases at J, with 14 bases between the two ends. The CDR3 loop is CASSTGTRGQPQHF. For the CDR3, the DNA is TGTGCCAGTAGTACGGGAACACGAGGACAGCCCCAGCATTTT.

A word on this clone: The same CDR3 also results from other DNA sequences found in this sample. The V call is TRBV27, the J call TRBJ1-5, with 7 bases aligning to TRBD1. After removal of 7 bases from V and 1 base from J, the junction contained 4 bases not matched to a gene. The CDR3 length is 14 residues. CDR1 is MNHEY, CDR2 SMNVEV, per germline (reference sequence). The CDR3 region is CASMEQGSNQPQHF. As DNA, the CDR3 is TGTGCCAGCATGGAACAGGGGAGCAATCAGCCCCAGCATTTT.

A note on this clone: One end of the junction is discordant with germline, which a read error may explain. The chain joins TRBV7-9 to TRBJ1-1, with D maybe TRBD1 (5 bases). Germline CDR1 reads SEHNR; CDR2 reads FQNEAQ (reference sequence). This CDR3 is built from 15 residues. The CDR3 bases are TGTTCCAGCAGCCCCGCGGGACGGCTAAACACTGAAGCTTTCTTT. It encodes CSSSPAGRLNTEAFF.